The rows below give T cell receptor beta chains drawn from one sample of a study of T cells after somatic rescue of genetic block. The method was immunoSEQ multiplex PCR; TCRdb's version includes in-frame clones alone and lacks a portion of them. The sample has 100,000 to 120,000 clones; 75% to 95% are singletons. The source material was peripheral blood mononuclear cells (PBMCs). All receptors come from a woman aged 18-29 years. CDR3s include the opening cysteine and the closing phenylalanine or tryptophan. A D gene is named only where the DNA matches it firmly. Not every row has a clone size; where given, it reads once, few, many or a size class.

size	V	J	D	DNA	CDR3
NA	TRBV12-5	TRBJ2-7	NA	TGTGCTAGTGGTTTCGGTGTCAGCTCCTACGAGCAGTACTTC	CASGFGVSSYEQYF
NA	TRBV4-2	TRBJ1-2	NA	TGTGCCAGCAGGAACAGGGAGGATGGCTACACCTTC	CASRNREDGYTF
NA	TRBV7-3	TRBJ2-1	NA	TGTGCCAGCAGTCCAGGGGCCCTGAGCTCCTACAATGAGCAGTTCTTC	CASSPGALSSYNEQFF
NA	TRBV5-5	TRBJ2-1	NA	TGTGCCAGCAGGATTTTAGGCAGCTCCTACAATGAGCAGTTCTTC	CASRILGSSYNEQFF
NA	TRBV7-3	TRBJ1-4	NA	TGTGCCAGCAGCGCGTCCGCCGGCGAAAAACTGTTTTTT	CASSASAGEKLFF
once	TRBV5-1	TRBJ2-1	TRBD2	TGCGCCAGCAGCTTAAGCGGGGGGGCCCATGAGCAGTTCTTC	CASSLSGGAHEQFF
NA	TRBV7-9	TRBJ1-1	NA	TGTGCCAGCAGCGTCAAAACAGGGTACACTGAAGCTTTCTTT	CASSVKTGYTEAFF
NA	TRBV19	TRBJ1-1	NA	TGTGCCACCCGCCCGCGAGACCGGGACACTGAAGCTTTCTTT	CATRPRDRDTEAFF
NA	TRBV6-6	TRBJ1-3	NA	TGTGCCAGCAGTTCCTATGGCTCTGGAAACACCATATATTTT	CASSSYGSGNTIYF
NA	TRBV4-1	TRBJ1-4	NA	TGCGCCAGCAGCCAACCCCTGAGAGGGTCTAATGAAAAACTGTTTTTT	CASSQPLRGSNEKLFF
few	TRBV25-1	TRBJ1-1	TRBD1	TGTGCCAGCAGTGCGTACAGGGGAAACACTGAAGCTTTCTTT	CASSAYRGNTEAFF
few	TRBV4-3	TRBJ1-1	NA	TGCGCCAGCAGCCAAGGAGTTGGGACTGAAGCTTTCTTT	CASSQGVGTEAFF
NA	TRBV9	TRBJ2-3	TRBD2	TGTGCCAGCAGCCACCCGGGACTAGCGGGCGATACTAGCACAGATACGCAGTATTTT	CASSHPGLAGDTSTDTQYF
NA	TRBV5-1	TRBJ2-1	NA	TGCGCCAGCCAGGACGCCCGGGGCTACAATGAGCAGTTCTTC	CASQDARGYNEQFF
NA	TRBV18	TRBJ1-6	TRBD1	TGTGCCAGCTCACCAGGACAGGGCGATAATTCACCCCTCCACTTT	CASSPGQGDNSPLHF
NA	TRBV18	TRBJ2-2	NA	TGTGCCAGCTCCCCCATGAGGGGCGACACCGGGGAGCTGTTTTTT	CASSPMRGDTGELFF
once	TRBV19	TRBJ1-1	NA	TGTGCCAGTAGTACCGAGGGACGGGGGAACACTGAAGCTTTCTTT	CASSTEGRGNTEAFF
NA	TRBV30	TRBJ1-1	NA	TGTGCCTGGAGTAGACGGAGTTTAGTGGGGGCAACTGAAGCTTTCTTT	CAWSRRSLVGATEAFF
once	TRBV27	TRBJ2-7	TRBD2	TGTGCCAGCAGGCCCCTAGCGGGGAGAAACTACGAGCAGTACTTC	CASRPLAGRNYEQYF
NA	TRBV4-1	TRBJ2-7	NA	TGCGCCAGCAGGCCGGCGACAGGTATCTACGAGCAGTACTTC	CASRPATGIYEQYF
NA	TRBV11-2	TRBJ2-3	NA	TGTGCCAGCAGCCCCGATCGGCCCACAGATACGCAGTATTTT	CASSPDRPTDTQYF
NA	TRBV27	TRBJ2-3	NA	TGTGCCAGCAGTTCCCTTCGCCAGGGGCCAGATACGCAGTATTTT	CASSSLRQGPDTQYF
NA	TRBV2	TRBJ2-1	NA	TGTGCCAGCAGTGAAGCGCTTCTCGCCACCCTCTACAATGAGCAGTTCTTC	CASSEALLATLYNEQFF
NA	TRBV28	TRBJ2-1	TRBD2	TGTGCCAGCAGCATCCCGAGCGGGGCCCGTGGGAATGAGCAGTTCTTC	CASSIPSGARGNEQFF
NA	TRBV29-1	TRBJ2-1	NA	TGCAGCGTTCATTTAATGAGCTCCTACAATGAGCAGTTCTTC	CSVHLMSSYNEQFF
NA	TRBV7-9	TRBJ2-7	NA	TGTGCCAGCAGCCGAAAGGAGGTGGGTGTCTACGAGCAGTACTTC	CASSRKEVGVYEQYF
NA	TRBV11-3	TRBJ1-1	NA	TGTGCCAGCAGCTTCCAAGGGGGCACTGAAGCTTTCTTT	CASSFQGGTEAFF
NA	TRBV30	TRBJ2-5	NA	TGTGCCTGGAGTAGAGAGACCCAGTACTTC	CAWSRETQYF
once	TRBV7-9	TRBJ2-5	NA	TGTGCCAGCAGCTTAGGGGCCGAGACCCAGTACTTC	CASSLGAETQYF
NA	TRBV28	TRBJ1-1	TRBD1	TGTGCCAGCCGGGACAGGGTTTATCAAGCTTTCTTT	CASRDRVYQAFF
NA	TRBV14	TRBJ2-1	NA	TGTGCCAGCAGCCCTTACTACAATGAGCAGTTCTTC	CASSPYYNEQFF
NA	TRBV13	TRBJ2-2	TRBD2	TGTGCCAGCAGCTTAGGCCGGGGGGGCACCGGGGAGCTGTTTTTT	CASSLGRGGTGELFF
NA	TRBV19	TRBJ1-1	TRBD1	TGTGCCAGTACCACCGCGGGGACAGCTGAAGCTTTCTTT	CASTTAGTAEAFF
once	TRBV4-1	TRBJ2-1	TRBD2	TGCGCCAGCAGCGTGGGAGGGGATTTCTACAATGAGCAGTTCTTC	CASSVGGDFYNEQFF
NA	TRBV7-3	TRBJ2-1	NA	TGTGCCAGCAGCCCCACCTGGGGTAGCGGTAACAATGAGCAGTTCTTC	CASSPTWGSGNNEQFF
NA	TRBV7-3	TRBJ1-2	TRBD1	TGTGCCAGCAGCTTAACGCGGGACAGGAGCTACACCTTC	CASSLTRDRSYTF
few	TRBV29-1	TRBJ1-1	NA	TGCAGCGTTCGCTTACAGGAGGTGAACACTGAAGCTTTCTTT	CSVRLQEVNTEAFF
NA	TRBV5-4	TRBJ2-1	TRBD2	TGTGCCAGCAGCCATCCTTTCGGGGGGGATGCTGAGCAGTTCTTC	CASSHPFGGDAEQFF
few	TRBV7-9	TRBJ1-5	NA	TGTGCCAGCAGCTCCGACAATCAGCCCCAGCATTTT	CASSSDNQPQHF
NA	TRBV5-1	TRBJ1-4	NA	TGCGCCAGCAGCTTGGCGGGATCTCCCGGAGAAAAACTGTTTTTT	CASSLAGSPGEKLFF
NA	TRBV28	TRBJ2-6	NA	TGTGCCAGCAGGGGAGGGGGCTCTGGGGCCAACGTCCTGACTTTC	CASRGGGSGANVLTF
once	TRBV10-3	TRBJ2-2	NA	TGTGCCATCAGTCCGGTTAAGTTTTCGAACACCGGGGAGCTGTTTTTT	CAISPVKFSNTGELFF
NA	TRBV7-2	TRBJ2-2	NA	TGTGCCAGCAGCCACGGCGTGGGTACCGGGGAGCTGTTTTTT	CASSHGVGTGELFF
NA	TRBV5-1	TRBJ1-1	NA	TGCGCCAGCAGCTTGGCACAGATGAACACTGAAGCTTTCTTT	CASSLAQMNTEAFF
NA	TRBV4-2	TRBJ2-3	TRBD2	TGTGCCAGCAGCCGGGGTAGCGGGGACACAGATACGCAGTATTTT	CASSRGSGDTDTQYF
NA	TRBV5-6	TRBJ1-2	TRBD1	TGTGCCAGCAGTTTTTACAGGGGGCATAACTATGGCTACACCTTC	CASSFYRGHNYGYTF
NA	TRBV4-3	TRBJ1-1	NA	TGCGCCAGCAGCCCCCAGGGGCAACCGAACACTGAAGCTTTCTTT	CASSPQGQPNTEAFF
NA	TRBV12-2	TRBJ2-2	NA	TGTGCAAGTCGCTTAGAGGACAGGGGCTCGGACGGGGAGCTGTTTTTT	CASRLEDRGSDGELFF
NA	TRBV14	TRBJ2-2	TRBD2	TGTGCCAGCAGCCAGGGAGGGATCGGGGAGCTGTTTTTT	CASSQGGIGELFF
NA	TRBV7-2	TRBJ2-7	NA	TGTGCCAGCAGCTTCCGCCTCGAGCAGTACTTC	CASSFRLEQYF
NA	TRBV6-5	TRBJ2-7	NA	TGTGCCAGCAGTTACTCATCCGGGAATCACTACGAGCAGTACTTC	CASSYSSGNHYEQYF
NA	TRBV9	TRBJ2-3	NA	TGTGCCAGCAGCGTAAGTTCAGCCACCAGCACAGATACGCAGTATTTT	CASSVSSATSTDTQYF
NA	TRBV30	TRBJ1-5	NA	TGTGCCTGGAGTCAAAATAGCAATCAGCCCCAGCATTTT	CAWSQNSNQPQHF
NA	TRBV10-3	TRBJ2-2	NA	TGTGCCATCAGAAAGCAGGGCAACACCGGGGAGCTGTTTTTT	CAIRKQGNTGELFF
NA	TRBV4-2	TRBJ1-2	NA	TGTGCCAGCAGCCAAGATAGGGGGAGCGGGGCTAACTATGGCTACACCTTC	CASSQDRGSGANYGYTF